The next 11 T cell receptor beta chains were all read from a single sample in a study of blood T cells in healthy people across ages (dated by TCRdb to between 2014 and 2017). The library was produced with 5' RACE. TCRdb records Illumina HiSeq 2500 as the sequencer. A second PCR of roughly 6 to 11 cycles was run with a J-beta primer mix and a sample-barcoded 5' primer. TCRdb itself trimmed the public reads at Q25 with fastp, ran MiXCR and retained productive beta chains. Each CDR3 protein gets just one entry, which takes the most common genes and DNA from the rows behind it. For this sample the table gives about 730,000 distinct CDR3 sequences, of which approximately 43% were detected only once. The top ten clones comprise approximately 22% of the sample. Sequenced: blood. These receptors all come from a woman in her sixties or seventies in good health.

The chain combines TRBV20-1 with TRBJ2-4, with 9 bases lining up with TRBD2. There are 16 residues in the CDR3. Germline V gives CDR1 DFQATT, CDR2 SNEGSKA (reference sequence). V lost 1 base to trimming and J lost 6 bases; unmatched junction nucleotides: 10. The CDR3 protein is CSARVRGRAGGNIQYF. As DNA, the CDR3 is TGCAGTGCTAGAGTGCGGGGACGAGCGGGGGGAAACATTCAGTACTTC.

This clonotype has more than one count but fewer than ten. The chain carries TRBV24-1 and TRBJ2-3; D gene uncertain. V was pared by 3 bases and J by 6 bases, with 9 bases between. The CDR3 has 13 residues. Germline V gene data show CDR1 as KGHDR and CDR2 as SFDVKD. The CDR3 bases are TGTGCCACCAGTGATGGAGTCCTCGATACGCAGTATTTT. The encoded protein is CATSDGVLDTQYF.

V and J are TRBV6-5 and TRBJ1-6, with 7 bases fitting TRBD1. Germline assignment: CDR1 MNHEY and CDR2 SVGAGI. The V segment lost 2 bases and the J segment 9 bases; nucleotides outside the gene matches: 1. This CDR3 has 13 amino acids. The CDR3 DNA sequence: TGTGCCAGCAGTTACGACAGGGTTTCACCCCTCCACTTT. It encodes CASSYDRVSPLHF.

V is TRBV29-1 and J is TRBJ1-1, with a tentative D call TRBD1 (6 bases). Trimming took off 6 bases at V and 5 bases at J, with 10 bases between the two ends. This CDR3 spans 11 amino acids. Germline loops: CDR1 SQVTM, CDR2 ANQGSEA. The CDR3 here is CSVDQGTEAFF. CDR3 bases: TGCAGCGTGGACCAGGGGACTGAAGCTTTCTTT.

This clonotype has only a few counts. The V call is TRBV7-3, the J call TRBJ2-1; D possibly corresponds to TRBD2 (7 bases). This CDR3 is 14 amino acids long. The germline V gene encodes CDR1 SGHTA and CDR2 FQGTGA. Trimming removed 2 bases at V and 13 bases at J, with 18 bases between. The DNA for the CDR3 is TGTGCCAGCAGCTTAGCGGGGGCCCAAGAGACCCAGTTCTTC. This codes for CASSLAGAQETQFF. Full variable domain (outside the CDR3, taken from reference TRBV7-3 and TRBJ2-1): GAGVSQTPSNKVTEKGKYVELRCDPISGHTALYWYRQSLGQGPEFLIYFQGTGAADDSGLPNDRFFAVRPEGSVSTLKIQRTERGDSAVYLCASSLAGAQETQFFGPGTRLTVL.

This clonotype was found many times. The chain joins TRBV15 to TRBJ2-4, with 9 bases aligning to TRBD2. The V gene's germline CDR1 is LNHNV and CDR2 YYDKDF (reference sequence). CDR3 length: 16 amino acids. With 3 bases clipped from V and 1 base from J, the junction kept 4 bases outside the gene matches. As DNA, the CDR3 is TGTGCCACCAGCAGGGGAACTAGCGGGGCCAAAAACATTCAGTACTTC. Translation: CATSRGTSGAKNIQYF. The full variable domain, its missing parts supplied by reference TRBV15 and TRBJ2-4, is DAMVIQNPRYQVTQFGKPVTLSCSQTLNHNVMYWYQQKSSQAPKLLFHYYDKDFNNEADTPDNFQSRRPNTSFCFLDIRSPGLGDTAMYLCATSRGTSGAKNIQYFGAGTRLSVL.

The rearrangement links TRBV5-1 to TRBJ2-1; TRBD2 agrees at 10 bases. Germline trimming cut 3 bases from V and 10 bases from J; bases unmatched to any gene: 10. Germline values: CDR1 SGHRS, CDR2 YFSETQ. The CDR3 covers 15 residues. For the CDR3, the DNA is TGCGCCAGCAGCTCCGGCCTAGCGGGAGCGGACGAGCAGTTCTTC. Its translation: CASSSGLAGADEQFF. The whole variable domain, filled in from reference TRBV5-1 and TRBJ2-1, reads KAGVTQTPRYLIKTRGQQVTLSCSPISGHRSVSWYQQTPGQGLQFLFEYFSETQRNKGNFPGRFSGRQFSNSRSEMNVSTLELGDSALYLCASSSGLAGADEQFFGPGTRLTVL.

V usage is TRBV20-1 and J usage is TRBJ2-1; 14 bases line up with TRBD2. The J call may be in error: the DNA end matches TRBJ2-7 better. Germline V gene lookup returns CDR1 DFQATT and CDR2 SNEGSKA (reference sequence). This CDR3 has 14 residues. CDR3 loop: CSARGGLAGVEQYF. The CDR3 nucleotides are TGCAGTGCTAGGGGGGGACTAGCGGGAGTTGAGCAGTACTTC.

The CDR3 sequence is CSVGGGSSGNTIYF. CDR3 in DNA: TGCAGCGTTGGCGGAGGGAGCTCTGGAAACACCATATATTTT. The rearrangement joins TRBV29-1 to TRBJ1-3; D remains ambiguous. V lost 4 bases and J lost 0, with 10 bases in between. Germline V lookup: CDR1 SQVTM, CDR2 ANQGSEA. The CDR3 consists of 14 residues.

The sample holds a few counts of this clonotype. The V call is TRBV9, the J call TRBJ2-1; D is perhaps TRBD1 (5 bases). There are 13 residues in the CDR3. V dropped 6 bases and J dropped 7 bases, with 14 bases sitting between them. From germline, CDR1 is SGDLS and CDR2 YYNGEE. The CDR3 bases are TGTGCCAGCACGGTAGATGCAGGGAATGAGCAGTTCTTC. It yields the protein CASTVDAGNEQFF.

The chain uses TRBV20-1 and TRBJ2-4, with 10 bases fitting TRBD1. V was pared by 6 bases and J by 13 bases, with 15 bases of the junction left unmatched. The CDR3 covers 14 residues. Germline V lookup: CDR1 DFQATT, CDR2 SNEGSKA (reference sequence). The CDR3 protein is CSAEQTGGFREQYF. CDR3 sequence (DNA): TGCAGTGCGGAACAGACAGGGGGCTTCCGAGAGCAGTACTTC.